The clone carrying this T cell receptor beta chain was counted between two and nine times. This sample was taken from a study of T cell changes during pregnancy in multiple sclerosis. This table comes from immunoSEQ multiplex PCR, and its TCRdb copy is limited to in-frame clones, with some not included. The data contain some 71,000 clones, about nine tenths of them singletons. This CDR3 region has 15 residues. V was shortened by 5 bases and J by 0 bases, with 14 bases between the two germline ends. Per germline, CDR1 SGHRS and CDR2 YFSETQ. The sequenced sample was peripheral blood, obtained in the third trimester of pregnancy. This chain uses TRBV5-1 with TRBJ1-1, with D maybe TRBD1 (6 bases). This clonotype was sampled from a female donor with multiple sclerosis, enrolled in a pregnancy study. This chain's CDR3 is CASRVTGPMNTEAFF. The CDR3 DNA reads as TGCGCCAGCAGGGTGACAGGACCTATGAACACTGAAGCTTTCTTT.